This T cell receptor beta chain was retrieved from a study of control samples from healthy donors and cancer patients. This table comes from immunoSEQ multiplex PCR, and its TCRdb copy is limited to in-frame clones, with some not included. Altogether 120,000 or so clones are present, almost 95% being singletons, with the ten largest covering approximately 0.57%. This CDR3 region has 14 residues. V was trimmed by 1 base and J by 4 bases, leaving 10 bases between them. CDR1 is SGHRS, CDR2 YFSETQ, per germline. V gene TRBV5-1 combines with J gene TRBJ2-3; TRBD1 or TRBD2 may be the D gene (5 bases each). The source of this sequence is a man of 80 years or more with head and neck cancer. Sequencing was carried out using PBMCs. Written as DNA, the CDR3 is TGCGCCAGCAGCTTGTCAGTGGGGGCAGATACGCAGTATTTT. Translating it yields CASSLSVGADTQYF.